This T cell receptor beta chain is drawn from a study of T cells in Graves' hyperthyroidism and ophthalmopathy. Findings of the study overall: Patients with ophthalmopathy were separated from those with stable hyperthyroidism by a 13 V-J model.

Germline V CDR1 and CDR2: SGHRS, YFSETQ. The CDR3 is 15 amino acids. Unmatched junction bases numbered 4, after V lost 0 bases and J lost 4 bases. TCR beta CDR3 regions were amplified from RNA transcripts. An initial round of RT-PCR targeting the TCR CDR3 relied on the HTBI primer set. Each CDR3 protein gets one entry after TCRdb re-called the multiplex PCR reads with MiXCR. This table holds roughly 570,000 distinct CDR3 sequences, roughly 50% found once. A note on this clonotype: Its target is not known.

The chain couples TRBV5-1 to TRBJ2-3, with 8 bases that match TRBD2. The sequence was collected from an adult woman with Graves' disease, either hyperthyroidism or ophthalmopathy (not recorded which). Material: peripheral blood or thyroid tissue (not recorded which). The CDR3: CASSLAGRGADTQYF. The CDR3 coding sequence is TGCGCCAGCAGCTTGGCCGGGAGGGGTGCAGATACGCAGTATTTT. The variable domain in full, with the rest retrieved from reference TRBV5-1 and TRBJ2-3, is KAGVTQTPRYLIKTRGQQVTLSCSPISGHRSVSWYQQTPGQGLQFLFEYFSETQRNKGNFPGRFSGRQFSNSRSEMNVSTLELGDSALYLCASSLAGRGADTQYFGPGTRLTVL.